This is a list of T cell receptor beta chains from one sample in a study of T cell responses to AZD1222 COVID-19 vaccine. The table came from immunoSEQ multiplex PCR; TCRdb's copy has only in-frame clones and leaves some out. The sample records about 150,000 clones, 93% being singletons. Sample: peripheral blood, taken on day 0 of AZD1222 vaccination. These receptors were collected from an adult in good health. CDR3s include the opening cysteine and the closing phenylalanine or tryptophan. Size tells how often a clone was seen (once, few, many) or the class of an expanded clone, and some rows leave it out.

j_call	clone_size	v_call	cdr3_aa
TRBJ2-1	NA	TRBV9	CASSVVPVSSSYNEQFF
TRBJ1-6	NA	TRBV7-9	CASSLGPGGHYSPLHF
TRBJ1-4	NA	TRBV6-5	CASRQDAKLFF
TRBJ1-6	NA	TRBV4-3	CASSQEGQINSPLHF
TRBJ1-2	NA	TRBV28	CASSFGGSADGYTF
TRBJ1-5	NA	TRBV4-1	CASSQDGGPNQPQHF
TRBJ1-2	NA	TRBV7-9	CASSIQGQDVWGYTF
TRBJ2-2	NA	TRBV2	CASRARQNTGELFF
TRBJ1-2	NA	TRBV11-2	CASSLHSTSYYTF
TRBJ1-2	NA	TRBV19	CASSIRIPGPSGPYGYTF
TRBJ2-1	NA	TRBV7-9	CASSSPTGVEQFF
TRBJ2-3	NA	TRBV2	CASSDDGTDTQYF
TRBJ1-5	NA	TRBV10-3	CAITEGGSKPQHF
TRBJ1-5	NA	TRBV4-1	CASSHGFQPQHF
TRBJ1-1	NA	TRBV11-2	CASSRSRGDTEAFF
TRBJ2-7	NA	TRBV4-2	CASSLSGGGAARDEQYF
TRBJ2-1	NA	TRBV11-2	CASSLDQDRALPWDEQFF
TRBJ1-2	NA	TRBV6-5	CASSYSQDSNYGYTF
TRBJ2-1	NA	TRBV19	CASSLGDRPYNEQFF
TRBJ1-5	NA	TRBV7-9	CASSPTGGGQPQHF
TRBJ1-4	NA	TRBV28	CASSLYQNEKLFF
TRBJ2-5	NA	TRBV12-5	CASGLDIAWEQGETQYF
TRBJ2-3	NA	TRBV5-1	CASSLGLNKGADTQYF
TRBJ2-7	NA	TRBV4-2	CASSQDGTSGSYEQYF
TRBJ2-7	NA	TRBV18	CASSPPGLLYEQYF
TRBJ1-1	once	TRBV6-5	CASFLGVNTEAFF
TRBJ2-5	NA	TRBV9	CASSVGGYGGTQYF
TRBJ2-7	NA	TRBV15	CATSQDRSSYEQYF
TRBJ1-2	once	TRBV10-3	CAISEYRSPHNYGYTF
TRBJ2-2	NA	TRBV18	CASSPQVSENTGELFF
TRBJ1-1	NA	TRBV19	CASSRAGGAFF
TRBJ1-2	NA	TRBV30	CAWSPDPNYGYTF
TRBJ1-1	NA	TRBV10-3	CASRGGNTEAFF
TRBJ1-4	NA	TRBV19	CASSIQGAEKLFF
TRBJ1-1	NA	TRBV7-9	CASSLVRNTEAFF
TRBJ2-2	NA	TRBV19	CASSLRSVFTGELFF
TRBJ2-5	NA	TRBV18	CASSPLPGQGKQETQYF
TRBJ1-1	NA	TRBV15	CATSKGHNTEAFF
TRBJ1-6	NA	TRBV3-1/TRBV3-2	CASSQGAGVSPLHF
TRBJ1-2	NA	TRBV28	CASRTQQGAFNYGYTF
TRBJ1-2	NA	TRBV4-3	CASSAALRAGDYGYTF
TRBJ2-3	NA	TRBV30	CAWNVRAGDTQYF
TRBJ2-3	NA	TRBV24-1	CATSDSGVSTDTQYF
TRBJ2-3	NA	TRBV6-5	CASSYLGTGGYTQYF
TRBJ1-1	NA	TRBV6-6	CATVWSTEAFF
TRBJ1-5	NA	TRBV7-9	CASSFSGTGDSQPQHF
TRBJ2-2	NA	TRBV4-1	CASSRGRGYLDGELFF
TRBJ1-6	NA	TRBV28	CASSSMDEGQHNSPLHF
TRBJ1-1	NA	TRBV19	CASSLPNTEAFF
TRBJ1-1	few	TRBV3-1/TRBV3-2	CASSQSAHTEAFF
TRBJ2-5	NA	TRBV14	CASSQDGAGAETQYF
TRBJ1-1	NA	TRBV4-3	CASSQYQGNTEAFF
TRBJ1-2	NA	TRBV11-3	CASSQSDRFLPPGYGYTF
TRBJ1-6	NA	TRBV5-1	CASSLGDNNSPLHF
TRBJ2-2	NA	TRBV10-3	CAIGGVGELFF
TRBJ1-1	NA	TRBV7-3	CASSRMGGKDTEAFF
TRBJ2-7	once	TRBV9	CASSVTGTDYEQYF
TRBJ2-7	NA	TRBV12-3/TRBV12-4	CASSPREVHEQYF
TRBJ2-5	NA	TRBV3-1/TRBV3-2	CASSPRSGEGETQYF
TRBJ1-5	few	TRBV5-4	CASSFDGGPQPQHF